This T cell receptor beta chain was captured in a study of a mutant IDH1 vaccine in newly diagnosed glioma (dated by TCRdb to the early 2020s). Background for the entire study: Patients received eight vaccinations in weeks 1, 3, 5, 7, 11, 15, 19 and 23, corresponding to visits V03 through V10. Before enrollment, most patients had been given radiochemotherapy with temozolomide as standard therapy, while the rest had received either radiotherapy alone or temozolomide alone. Of the approximately 35 treated patients, roughly 60% were male and approximately 38% were female, and the mean age was 40.4 years. In the chemotherapy-containing groups, vaccination started alongside temozolomide cycles, whereas in patients who had radiotherapy alone it started 4-6 weeks after radiotherapy. For exploratory analyses, approximately 25 treated patients had longitudinal TCRB deep sequencing done wherever samples were available. Peripheral blood was drawn at six visits: V03 (baseline), V05, V07, V10, V12 and V13. What the work shows at the level of the full study, not this receptor alone: Pseudoprogression appeared unrelated to alterations in the top peripheral T cell clonotypes detected by TCRB sequencing. Across multiple MHC alleles, vaccine-induced immune responses were seen in 85% to 95% of patients. The authors stated that sample limitations prevented analyses of patient blood samples from being reproduced. Availability determined which PBMC samples were chosen for TCRB deep sequencing.

What this sample's time point label stands for: week 23, last vaccination. A 20-mer mutant IDH1 peptide at 300 micrograms in Montanide made up each vaccine dose, which was injected subcutaneously together with topical imiquimod. All donors had newly diagnosed IDH1-mutant astrocytomas of WHO grade 3 or 4 that showed loss of nuclear ATRX. The samples were drawn from NOA16, a multicentre, single-arm, open-label phase I trial in Germany that tested a mutant IDH1 peptide vaccine in humans for the first time. Genomic DNA for TCRB sequencing was isolated from EDTA blood with the DNeasy Blood and Tissue Kit. On this clone: It has no known antigen specificity. No much larger clone is present one base from it, and per-base qualities are unavailable.

Libraries were built with the immunoSEQ multiplex PCR assay. The hsTCRB Kit was used according to the manufacturer's protocol to amplify rearranged TCR beta chain sequences. TCRB libraries were sequenced on an Illumina MiSeq. The original methods were these. The proprietary platform of the kit vendor was used for demultiplexing, trimming and gene mapping. As stored in TCRdb, this immuneACCESS dataset retains in-frame rearrangements with V and J assigned. A fraction of the clones does not appear; measured against another copy, unresolved V genes explain less than half of the discrepancy, and the remainder lacks a known reason. The DNA gave D and trimming, while V, J and clone size come from that table. The sample data list fewer than 45,000 clones, and around 74% of these were observed just once. The ten largest clones add up to approximately 5.8% of the sample. The specimen was PBMCs, collected from a glioma patient whose treatment included an IDH1 peptide vaccine. This receptor was obtained from a man aged 50-60 years with glioma.

The CDR3 sequence is CASSSVGTGLNTEAFF. The DNA sequence reads TGTGCCAGTAGTTCAGTCGGGACAGGGCTGAACACTGAAGCTTTCTTT. The V and J genes are TRBV19 and TRBJ1-1, and 9 bases in between align with TRBD1. Via the germline V gene (reference sequence), CDR1 is LNHDA and CDR2 SQIVND. There are 16 amino acids in the CDR3, from cysteine to phenylalanine inclusive. Only the CDR3 part of the read is kept: 48 bases, read in frame from the first base. For this chain, trimming is 5 bases at the V end and 0 bases at the J end, and the number of junction bases without a gene match is 7.